Detailed here is one T cell receptor (beta chain). Its matching antigen is unknown. The data stem from a study of identical twins. Whole-study results and caveats: Out-of-frame alpha sequences that twins shared showed excess low generation probability. Insertions ran lower in abundant cord blood beta clonotypes, though not in memory repertoires.

Germline V gene lookup returns CDR1 SGHDN and CDR2 FVKESK. CDR3 length: 14 residues. V lost 2 bases and J lost 2; bases outside the gene matches: 2. Template switching, a step in the protocol, added a universal primer site, and cDNA carried unique molecular identifiers. MiXCR, applied by TCRdb to the 5' RACE reads, yields one record per CDR3 protein. The sample includes some 500,000 distinct CDR3 sequences, nearly 10% of them seen just once. All donors were healthy, and all were Caucasian. Separately, the same data were catalogued under a study of yellow fever vaccine responses in identical twins.

The clonotype was recovered from a woman aged 18-29 years in good health. Sequencing was carried out using PBMCs. The chain joins TRBV14 to TRBJ2-7, with 8 positions matching TRBD1. CDR3 region: CASSQWTGTYEQYF. The DNA of the CDR3 is TGTGCCAGCAGCCAATGGACAGGGACCTACGAGCAGTACTTC.